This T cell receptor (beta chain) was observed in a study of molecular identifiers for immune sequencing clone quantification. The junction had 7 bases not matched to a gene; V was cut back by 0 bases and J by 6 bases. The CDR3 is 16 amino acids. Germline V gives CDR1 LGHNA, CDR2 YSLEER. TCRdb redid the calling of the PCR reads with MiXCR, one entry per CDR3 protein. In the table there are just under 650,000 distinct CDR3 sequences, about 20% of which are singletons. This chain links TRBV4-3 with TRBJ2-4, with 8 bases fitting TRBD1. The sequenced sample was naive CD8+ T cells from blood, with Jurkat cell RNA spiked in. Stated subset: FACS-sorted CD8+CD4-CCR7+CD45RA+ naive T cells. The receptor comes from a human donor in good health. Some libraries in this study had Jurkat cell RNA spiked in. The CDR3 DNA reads TGCGCCAGCAGCCAAGACAGGGGGCTTTACATAAACATTCAGTACTTC. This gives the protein CASSQDRGLYINIQYF.